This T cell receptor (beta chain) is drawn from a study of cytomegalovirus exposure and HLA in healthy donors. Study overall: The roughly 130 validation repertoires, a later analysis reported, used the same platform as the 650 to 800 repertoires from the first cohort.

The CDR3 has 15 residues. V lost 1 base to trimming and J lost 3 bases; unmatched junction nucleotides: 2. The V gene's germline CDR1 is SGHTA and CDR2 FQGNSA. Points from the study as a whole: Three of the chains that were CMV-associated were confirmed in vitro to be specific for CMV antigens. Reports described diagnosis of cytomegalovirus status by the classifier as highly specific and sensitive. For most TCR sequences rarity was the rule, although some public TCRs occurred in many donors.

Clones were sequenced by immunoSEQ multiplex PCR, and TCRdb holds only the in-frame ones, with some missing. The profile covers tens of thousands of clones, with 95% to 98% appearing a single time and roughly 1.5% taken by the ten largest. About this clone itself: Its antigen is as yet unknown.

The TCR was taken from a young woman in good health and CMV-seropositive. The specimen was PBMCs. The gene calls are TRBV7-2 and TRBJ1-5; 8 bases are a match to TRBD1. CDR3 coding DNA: TGTGCCAGCAGCTTAGGGACAGGGACCAATCAGCCCCAGCATTTT. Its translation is CASSLGTGTNQPQHF.